What follows is one T cell receptor beta chain and its context. The antigen is undetermined. These data come from a study of graft-versus-host responses after intestinal transplantation. Looking at the study overall: In this cohort, recipients had multivisceral, liver-intestinal, or isolated intestinal transplants. Among the recipients, all got anti-thymocyte globulin induction and then tacrolimus and steroids for roughly three years.

Germline V gene sequence: CDR1 WNHNN, CDR2 SYGVQD (reference sequence). Trimming shortened V by 2 bases and J by 5 bases, and 9 bases separated the two germline ends. The CDR3 loop spans 13 amino acids. Regarding the study as a whole: Where graft-donor T cell macrochimerism was present, patients had high graft-versus-host to host-versus-graft clonal ratios in allografts.

Measured with immunoSEQ multiplex PCR; TCRdb has only the in-frame clones, and not every one. This sample has tens of thousands of clones, with 90% to 95% found just once. The source is a human donor who received an intestinal transplant. The rearrangement links TRBV10-1 to TRBJ1-1; D perhaps matches TRBD1 (5 bases). Sequencing used unstimulated CD8+ T cells sorted from spleen or lymph node cells, obtained before intestinal transplant. CDR3 in amino acids: CASSEPGETEAFF. CDR3 nucleotide sequence: TGCGCCAGCAGTGAGCCGGGGGAAACTGAAGCTTTCTTT.